The 32 T cell receptor beta chains presented below share a single source sample, sequenced in a study of STAT5B mutations in CD4+ large granular lymphocyte leukemia. Clones were read by immunoSEQ multiplex PCR, and TCRdb kept only the in-frame ones, dropping some. Altogether 30,000 to 40,000 clones are present, around 76% being singletons, with the ten largest covering roughly 7.1%. Material: CD4+ T cells from blood buffy coats. The receptor set was obtained from a human donor in good health.

V is TRBV4-3 and J is TRBJ2-1; D tentatively fits TRBD1 or TRBD2 (5 bases each). The V gene's germline CDR1 is LGHNA and CDR2 YSLEER. The CDR3 covers 15 residues. V lost 1 base to trimming and J lost 7 bases, with 14 bases between them. The DNA for the CDR3 is TGCGCCAGCAGCCAAGGTAGTCGGGGCGAGAATGAGCAGTTCTTC. This gives the protein CASSQGSRGENEQFF.

The genes are TRBV4-2 and TRBJ2-1, with TRBD1 matching 7 bases. The CDR3 consists of 15 residues. The germline V gene has CDR1 LGHNA and CDR2 YNFKEQ. V lost 1 base, J lost 5 bases, and 5 bases stayed unmatched. CDR3 in DNA: TGTGCCAGCAGCCAAGGGACCGACAGGGACAATGAGCAGTTCTTC. This gives the protein CASSQGTDRDNEQFF.

This sequence joins TRBV5-8 and TRBJ2-1; TRBD2 aligns across 13 bases. In germline, CDR1 is SGHTS, CDR2 YDEGEE. The J segment lost 4 bases and the V segment lost 4 bases, leaving 8 bases of the junction unmatched. The CDR3 consists of 17 residues. The CDR3 nucleotides read TGTGCCAGCAGCCCAAGGACTAGCGGGAGATGGTACAATGAGCAGTTCTTC. It yields the protein CASSPRTSGRWYNEQFF.

The chain joins TRBV7-2 to TRBJ1-1, with D maybe TRBD1 (6 bases). The V end lost 5 bases, the J end lost 12 bases, and 22 bases lay between the germline ends. Germline assignment: CDR1 SGHTA and CDR2 FQGNSA. The CDR3 is 14 amino acids. CDR3 in DNA: TGTGCCAGCAGCCAGGGAGGGGGGGGAGGTGGGACTTTCTTT. Protein: CASSQGGGGGGTFF.

This clone was counted a few times. The chain combines TRBV14 with TRBJ2-2; no definite D call. This CDR3 region has 13 residues. Germline values: CDR1 SGHDN, CDR2 FVKESK. Trimming stripped 2 bases from V and 1 base from J, with 2 bases between. The DNA of the CDR3 is TGTGCCAGCAGCCAATGGAACACCGGGGAGCTGTTTTTT. The encoded protein is CASSQWNTGELFF.

CDR3 protein: CASSKNGWGGGADTQYF. In DNA, the CDR3 is TGTGCCAGCAGCAAAAATGGCTGGGGGGGCGGCGCAGATACGCAGTATTTT. The V gene is TRBV7-2, the J gene TRBJ2-3, with a weak D call TRBD2 (7 bases). CDR3 length equals 17 residues. CDR1 is SGHTA and CDR2 is FQGNSA in the germline V gene. Trimming took off 5 bases at V and 4 bases at J, with 22 bases between the two ends. Combining the CDR3 with reference TRBV7-2 and TRBJ2-3 gives the whole variable domain GAGVSQSPSNKVTEKGKDVELRCDPISGHTALYWYRQSLGQGLEFLIYFQGNSAPDKSGLPSDRFSAERTGGSVSTLTIQRTQQEDSAVYLCASSKNGWGGGADTQYFGPGTRLTVL.

J is TRBJ2-1 and V is TRBV18, with D maybe TRBD2 (6 bases). Trimming shortened V by 3 bases and J by 2 bases, and 11 bases separated the two germline ends. Germline V lookup: CDR1 KGHSH, CDR2 LQKENI. The CDR3 is made up of 15 amino acids. Here the CDR3 reads CASSPSRGTYNEQFF. In DNA, the CDR3 is TGTGCCAGCTCACCCTCTCGCGGGACCTACAATGAGCAGTTCTTC. Supplemented by reference TRBV18 and TRBJ2-1, the full variable domain reads NAGVMQNPRHLVRRRGQEARLRCSPMKGHSHVYWYRQLPEEGLKFMVYLQKENIIDESGMPKERFSAEFPKEGPSILRIQQVVRGDSAAYFCASSPSRGTYNEQFFGPGTRLTVL.

This clone was detected only a few times. The V and J genes are TRBV7-6 and TRBJ2-3; D might be TRBD1 or TRBD2, each matching 5 bases. V lost 3 bases and J lost 4, with 11 bases in between. Germline V gene sequence: CDR1 SGHVS, CDR2 FNYEAQ. The CDR3 runs to 14 residues. The CDR3 nucleotides are TGTGCCAGCAGCTTTGGGACCGTGGCAGATACGCAGTATTTT. This gives the protein CASSFGTVADTQYF.

The V gene is TRBV7-6, the J gene TRBJ2-2, with D possibly matching TRBD1 (5 bases). Germline-derived CDR1 and CDR2 are SGHVS and FNYEAQ. V lost 4 bases to trimming and J lost 4 bases, with 10 bases between them. The CDR3 totals 14 residues. CDR3 in amino acids: CASSSRTTTGELFF. Here the CDR3 DNA reads TGTGCCAGCAGCTCCCGGACAACCACCGGGGAGCTGTTTTTT. The full variable domain, rest sourced from reference TRBV7-6 and TRBJ2-2, is GAGVSQSPRYKVTKRGQDVALRCDPISGHVSLYWYRQALGQGPEFLTYFNYEAQQDKSGLPNDRFSAERPEGSISTLTIQRTEQRDSAMYRCASSSRTTTGELFFGEGSRLTVL.

The V call is TRBV19, the J call TRBJ2-6; no clear D. This CDR3 contains 15 residues. V lost 7 bases and J 2 bases, leaving 12 bases between the germline ends. The germline gives CDR1 LNHDA, CDR2 SQIVND (reference sequence). CDR3 region: CASTRWLPGANVLTF. The DNA for the CDR3 is TGTGCCAGTACCAGGTGGCTACCTGGGGCCAACGTCCTGACTTTC.

DNA of the CDR3: TGCGCCAGCAGCTTGGACAGGTCCTATGGCTACACCTTC. Translated, it gives CASSLDRSYGYTF. The chain has TRBV5-1 and TRBJ1-2; D might be TRBD1 (5 bases). CDR3 length: 13 amino acids. The V end was cut by 0 bases, the J end by 4 bases, with 7 bases between. The germline gives CDR1 SGHRS, CDR2 YFSETQ. The entire variable domain, with the rest obtained from reference TRBV5-1 and TRBJ1-2, is as follows: KAGVTQTPRYLIKTRGQQVTLSCSPISGHRSVSWYQQTPGQGLQFLFEYFSETQRNKGNFPGRFSGRQFSNSRSEMNVSTLELGDSALYLCASSLDRSYGYTFGSGTRLTVV.

The J gene is TRBJ2-7, the V gene TRBV5-8; D remains unclear. CDR1 is SGHTS, CDR2 YDEGEE, per germline. The germline V and J ends were trimmed by 0 bases and 0 bases, with 13 bases remaining between them. The CDR3 is made up of 16 amino acids. CDR3 sequence: CASSLVLATASYEQYF. The CDR3 DNA reads TGTGCCAGCAGCTTGGTTCTGGCGACTGCCTCCTACGAGCAGTACTTC.

This rearrangement joins TRBV18 to TRBJ2-5; D perhaps matches TRBD1 (6 bases). V lost 4 bases, J lost 2 bases, and 14 bases lay in between. This CDR3 region has 15 residues. CDR1 KGHSH and CDR2 LQKENI come from the germline V gene. Here the CDR3 DNA reads TGTGCCAGCTCACGACAACATCAGGGGCAAGAGACCCAGTACTTC. Its protein product is CASSRQHQGQETQYF.

The CDR3 is CASSLDLAGKETQYF. CDR3 DNA: TGTGCCAGCAGTTTAGATCTAGCGGGGAAGGAGACCCAGTACTTC. V usage is TRBV27 and J usage is TRBJ2-5; 9 bases align to TRBD2. Germline trimming cut 2 bases from V and 5 bases from J; bases unmatched to any gene: 6. The CDR3 totals 15 residues. Germline values: CDR1 MNHEY, CDR2 SMNVEV (reference sequence).

This chain connects TRBV9 to TRBJ2-3; TRBD2 might be the D (6 bases). The CDR3 is made up of 16 amino acids. Germline V gene data show CDR1 as SGDLS and CDR2 as YYNGEE. V was cut by 0 bases and J by 1 base, with 12 bases left in between. CDR3 coding DNA: TGTGCCAGCAGCGTAGGGGGGGTAGGCCGCACAGATACGCAGTATTTT. Translated, it gives CASSVGGVGRTDTQYF.

The J gene is TRBJ1-5, the V gene TRBV28; unclear D gene. CDR3 length: 13 amino acids. V lost 6 bases and J 5 bases, leaving 11 bases between the germline ends. Germline V gene data show CDR1 as MDHEN and CDR2 as SYDVKM. The CDR3 loop is CASRVNSYQPQHF. The CDR3 nucleotides read TGTGCCAGCAGGGTAAACTCGTATCAGCCCCAGCATTTT.

This clone was seen only once. The chain recombines TRBV2 with TRBJ2-2, with D tentatively TRBD1 (5 bases). V lost 2 bases to trimming and J lost 2 bases, with 9 bases between them. CDR3 length: 15 residues. Germline V CDR1 and CDR2: SNHLY, FYNNEI. This CDR3 is CASSETGVNTGELFF. In DNA form, the CDR3 reads TGTGCCAGCAGTGAAACAGGAGTAAACACCGGGGAGCTGTTTTTT.

The J gene is TRBJ2-2, the V gene TRBV4-2; maybe TRBD2 (6 bases). Germline V CDR1 and CDR2: LGHNA, YNFKEQ. The V end was cut by 4 bases, the J end by 3 bases, with 12 bases between. The CDR3 has 15 amino acids. In DNA form, the CDR3 reads TGTGCCAGCAGCCGGGGCGGGGTGGACACCGGGGAGCTGTTTTTT. This codes for CASSRGGVDTGELFF.

This chain connects TRBV7-2 to TRBJ2-7, with a weak D call TRBD2 (6 bases). Germline V gene lookup returns CDR1 SGHTA and CDR2 FQGNSA. The CDR3 sequence is 14 residues long. V was cut by 7 bases and J by 0 bases, with 13 bases left in between. Here the CDR3 reads CASTMYGSSYEQYF. Written as DNA, the CDR3 is TGTGCCAGCACCATGTACGGGAGCTCCTACGAGCAGTACTTC.

The J gene is TRBJ2-5, the V gene TRBV18; TRBD2 matches 7 bases. Germline trimming cut 11 bases from V and 5 bases from J; bases unmatched to any gene: 8. CDR1 is KGHSH, CDR2 LQKENI, per germline. The CDR3 is 12 residues long. CDR3 region: CAGAGETETQYF. For the CDR3, the DNA is TGTGCCGGGGCGGGGGAGACGGAGACCCAGTACTTC.

The gene calls are TRBV5-6 and TRBJ2-3; 8 bases align to TRBD2. Germline trimming cut 0 bases from V and 1 base from J; bases unmatched to any gene: 1. The CDR3 consists of 15 residues. The germline gives CDR1 SGHDT, CDR2 YYEEEE. CDR3 in amino acids: CASSLGSGGTDTQYF. CDR3 DNA sequence: TGTGCCAGCAGCTTGGGTAGCGGGGGCACAGATACGCAGTATTTT.

This chain joins TRBV19 and TRBJ2-6; D is uncertain. Per the germline V gene, CDR1 is LNHDA and CDR2 is SQIVND (reference sequence). The CDR3 has 16 amino acids. The V end lost 5 bases, the J end lost 4 bases, and 15 bases lay between the germline ends. CDR3 sequence (DNA): TGTGCCAGTAGTCCCAACGGTCGGACGGGGGCCAACGTCCTGACTTTC. Translated: CASSPNGRTGANVLTF.

In DNA, the CDR3 is TGTGCCAGCAGCCGCCCCCAACATCCCGCTAGCGCCCAAGAGACCCAGTACTTC. This sequence encodes CASSRPQHPASAQETQYF. The J gene is TRBJ2-5, the V gene TRBV14, with D tentatively TRBD2 (6 bases). Germline CDR1 SGHDN, CDR2 FVKESK. Trimming pared 4 bases from V and 1 base from J, leaving 22 bases between. The CDR3 totals 18 residues.

The chain uses TRBV28 and TRBJ2-7; 8 bases map to TRBD2. CDR1 and CDR2 (germline): MDHEN, SYDVKM. The CDR3 extends over 16 amino acids. Unmatched junction bases numbered 14, after V lost 6 bases and J lost 4 bases. The chain's CDR3 is CASSLSSAGGGYEQYF. CDR3 nucleotide sequence: TGTGCCAGCAGCCTAAGCTCCGCGGGGGGCGGGTACGAGCAGTACTTC.

This clone was seen just once. The gene calls are TRBV5-4 and TRBJ1-2; no reliable D call. Germline CDR1 is SGHNT and CDR2 is YYREEE (reference sequence). CDR3 size: 14 residues. V was cut by 4 bases and J by 7 bases, with 17 bases left in between. In DNA, the CDR3 is TGTGCCAGCAGCGCTCTGGGGTCCCCTCCTGGCTACACCTTC. This encodes CASSALGSPPGYTF.

J is TRBJ2-7 and V is TRBV7-8; unclear D gene. The CDR3 has 14 residues. Trimming left V 2 bases short and J 1 base short, with 9 bases between. Germline CDR1 is SGHVS and CDR2 is FQNEAQ. CDR3 DNA sequence: TGTGCCAGCAGCTTAATACAAGGATCCTACGAGCAGTACTTC. Translated, it gives CASSLIQGSYEQYF.

V is TRBV18 and J is TRBJ2-1, with D possibly matching TRBD1 (6 bases). CDR3 length equals 18 residues. Trimming pared 5 bases from V and 1 base from J, leaving 21 bases between. Germline V CDR1 and CDR2: KGHSH, LQKENI. CDR3 sequence reads: CASSARQAVILSYNEQFF. CDR3 nucleotides: TGTGCCAGCTCAGCGAGACAGGCGGTCATTTTATCCTACAATGAGCAGTTCTTC.

The chain has TRBV5-6 and TRBJ2-3; D is unclear. Trimming cost V 5 bases and J 2 bases, with 18 bases left between them. CDR3 length equals 16 residues. CDR1 is SGHDT, CDR2 YYEEEE, per germline. In nucleotides, the CDR3 is TGTGCCAGCAGGTGGATGGCACCAGACAACACAGATACGCAGTATTTT. It encodes CASRWMAPDNTDTQYF.

This chain joins TRBV27 and TRBJ2-5, with D maybe TRBD1 (5 bases). CDR3 size: 13 residues. The germline V and J ends were trimmed by 10 bases and 7 bases, with 19 bases remaining between them. Germline V CDR1 and CDR2: MNHEY, SMNVEV (reference sequence). DNA for the CDR3: TGTGCCACAGCCTTAGAGGAGCAGGGGACCCAGTACTTC. Its protein product is CATALEEQGTQYF.

V and J are TRBV5-1 and TRBJ2-5, with 9 bases aligning to TRBD1. Germline values: CDR1 SGHRS, CDR2 YFSETQ. The CDR3 extends over 14 amino acids. The trim removed 4 bases at V and 4 bases at J, leaving 5 bases unmatched. The CDR3 region has the DNA TGCGCCAGCAGCCCGGGACAGGGAGGAGAGACCCAGTACTTC. Protein: CASSPGQGGETQYF.

This clone was counted only a few times. The chain couples TRBV27 to TRBJ1-5, with D perhaps matching TRBD1 (6 bases). Germline V gene lookup returns CDR1 MNHEY and CDR2 SMNVEV (reference sequence). The CDR3 loop spans 15 amino acids. The ends were cut back, 3 bases at V and 2 bases at J, with 11 bases in the middle. The CDR3 coding sequence is TGTGCCAGCAGTTTCGGGGGCAGGGGCAATCAGCCCCAGCATTTT. This sequence encodes CASSFGGRGNQPQHF.

J is TRBJ1-5 and V is TRBV19; 7 nucleotides agree with TRBD1. The J segment lost 7 bases and the V segment lost 2 bases, leaving 5 bases of the junction unmatched. The CDR3 totals 14 residues. Germline V gene lookup returns CDR1 LNHDA and CDR2 SQIVND (reference sequence). The CDR3: CASSILARGQPQHF. Here the CDR3 DNA reads TGTGCCAGTAGTATATTGGCCAGGGGGCAGCCCCAGCATTTT.